This TCR beta chain derives from a study of glioma-infiltrating T cells after dendritic cell vaccination. Across the whole study: Dendritic cell vaccine was injected intradermally three times, biweekly.

Up to about 2 ug genomic DNA was used for TCRB CDR3 amplification. The table came from immunoSEQ multiplex PCR; TCRdb's copy has only in-frame clones and leaves some out. The repertoire holds roughly 82,000 clones, 85% to 90% seen once, with 3% to 3.5% in the top ten. This CDR3 is built from 13 residues. Germline V gene data show CDR1 as MRHNA and CDR2 as SNTAGT. V was shortened by 2 bases and J by 3 bases, with 4 bases between the two germline ends. This clone is medium-sized by share. The antigen is not known. General study results and limits: Few patients contributed both blood and tumor specimens.

Fresh-frozen tumor tissue and more than two years of survival data were available for all. The TCR sequence derives from a human donor with glioblastoma. This chain links TRBV6-4 with TRBJ2-2; D ambiguous. The sequenced sample was blood, obtained before dendritic cell vaccination. The DNA for the CDR3 is TGTGCCAGCAGTGACCAGGACACCGGGGAGCTGTTTTTT. Amino acid sequence: CASSDQDTGELFF.